This TCR beta chain was sequenced during a study of shared clonotypes between healthy human individuals (TCRdb year 2020). Notes on the research overall: The cohort included three men and a couple of women between 18 and 49 years of age. Per donor, three plates each were used for CD4 naive and CD4 memory, two for CD8 naive, and one for CD8 memory. Different laboratories and diverse techniques were used to prepare libraries and sequence TCR repertoires, to increase sequencing depth and limit assay-specific biases. Each donor's leukapheresis produced roughly between about 0.85 and 10 billion PBMCs. Blood TCR repertoires of about 5 healthy adults were deeply sequenced to estimate repertoire size and the extent of clonotype sharing between individuals. The paper's findings and limits, for the study overall: Sampling was restricted to blood, and TCR repertoires in tissues likely differ from the TCR repertoires found in blood. Rarefaction of sorted-subset datasets indicated incomplete sequencing despite the large sequencing depth. Because the study included only a small number of donors, the genetic and exposure-history diversity represented was limited. Higher generation probabilities were observed for clonotypes shared by all four sorted-subset donors than for non-shared clonotypes. When a few donors were compared, the shared fraction of clonotypes was 5% to 6.5% for naive CD4, 3.5% to 4% for naive CD8, roughly 2.5% for memory CD4, and 0.4% for memory CD8. Naive subsets generally had larger estimated clonotype richness than memory subsets. Based on pairwise subsampling, the degree of clonotype sharing among donors was expected to be affected by sequencing depth.

Note on this clone: The specificity of this receptor is unknown. The input lacks base qualities; no much larger clone sits a single base away. The same CDR3 can be traced to other DNA sequences in this sample.

Using the deep immunoSEQ assay, TCR CDR3 regions were amplified from genomic DNA by multiplex PCR. Genomic DNA extracted from each cell subset was distributed evenly over all wells of several immunoSEQ 96-well plates, and each plate served as one replicate. For sorted subsets, approximately 190 ng of genomic DNA, equivalent to around 30,000 T cell genomes, went into each replicate PCR. Purified libraries were quantified with a Qubit 3.0 fluorometer, sized on a Bioanalyzer 2100, and re-quantified with the KAPA Library Quantification kit. Every immunoSEQ 96-well plate was sequenced on a separate single-read 150-cycle Illumina NextSeq 550 flow cell. The study's own analysis went as follows. Because the immunoSEQ output included only junctional sequences and no quality scores, the filtering could not be the same as the filtering used for full-length reads. Sequences were annotated with PyIR, a Python wrapper for IgBLAST v1.9, using IMGT germline references to assign V/J genes and CDR3. Any read was removed if the V/J assignment was weak (E-value above 1e-6), the CDR3 was missing, or the read contained stop codons, out-of-frame junctions, or ambiguous translated residues. V3J clonotypes were defined as sequences sharing the same inferred V gene, J gene, and CDR3 amino acid sequence. Percentage overlap between repertoires was calculated by dividing the number of shared unique clonotypes by the size of the smaller repertoire. Richness of each repertoire was evaluated using RTK rarefaction, the Chao1 estimator, and Recon v2.1 estimates of unobserved clonotypes. For all TCRbeta clonotypes obtained by the gDNA method from several donors, generation probabilities were computed with OLGA. TCRdb holds this immuneACCESS table with in-frame rearrangements only. Some clones are missing; in checked studies, unresolved V genes explain under half, and the rest has no known cause. The V and J calls and clone size come from that table; D and trimming were worked out from the DNA. In all, the sample holds roughly 1.5 million clones, and 98% of those were seen once. The top ten clonotypes cover roughly 0.42% of the sample.

The germline ends are 14 bases apart after V is trimmed by 6 bases and J by 0 bases. Its CDR3 holds 15 amino acids, cysteine through phenylalanine. Just CDR3 DNA is preserved here, 45 bases in frame from base 1. From a lookup of the germline V gene, CDR1 and CDR2 are KGHSH and LQKENI. Healthy HIV-negative adults with no recently reported acute infections or vaccinations were included as donors. Every donor was a Caucasian adult residing in Nashville, Tennessee, USA. CD4+ T cells were enriched through magnetic negative selection, after which naive cells were positively selected on CD45RA and the remaining negative fraction served as the memory subset. After blood collection by leukapheresis, PBMCs were isolated using Ficoll-Histopaque density gradient centrifugation and then cryopreserved in the vapor phase of liquid nitrogen. Analytical flow cytometry was used to check the purity and quantity of each magnetically sorted T cell population. Genomic DNA was isolated from each sorted fraction and quantified by UV absorbance on a Nanodrop 2000c.

This sequence uses TRBV18 and TRBJ1-1, and TRBD1 may be the D gene, going by 5 matching bases. The specimen was naive CD4+ T cells sorted from blood. In the paper's terms, the cell subset or site label means: CD45RA+ positively selected. The sequence was collected from a man aged 30 to 39 in good health. At the DNA level, the sequence is TGTGCCAGCTCTCTTGGGGGGACGATGAACACTGAAGCTTTCTTT. It translates as CASSLGGTMNTEAFF.